One sample yielded the 23 T cell receptor beta chains listed below, sequenced in a study of T-cell reconstitution after alpha-beta-depleted transplantation in children. Unique molecular identifiers were incorporated into the prepared TCRbeta library. TCRdb used MiXCR to reprocess the PCR reads, holding one entry per CDR3 protein. This repertoire shows around 370,000 distinct CDR3 sequences, 15% to 20% found once; its top ten account for roughly 40%. Sequencing used PBMCs, mostly from graft donor cells, obtained 360 days after TCRalphabeta/CD19-depleted stem cell transplant. These receptors originate from a male patient between 2 and 10 years old who had a stem cell transplant for acute lymphoblastic leukemia, so the T cells may come from the graft donor.

In its sample, this clonotype was seen a few times. This chain uses TRBV9 with TRBJ2-5, with D maybe TRBD2 (5 bases). Germline V gene sequence: CDR1 SGDLS, CDR2 YYNGEE. The CDR3 is 13 residues long. Trimming shortened V by 0 bases and J by 9 bases, and 12 bases separated the two germline ends. Here the CDR3 DNA reads TGTGCCAGCAGCGTAGATTGGACTGGGGCCCAGTACTTC. Protein sequence: CASSVDWTGAQYF.

This clonotype was seen many times. The CDR3 protein is CSASTGARGYTF. The CDR3 DNA reads as TGCAGTGCTAGTACAGGGGCGAGAGGCTACACCTTC. The chain carries TRBV20-1 and TRBJ1-2, with TRBD1 matching 7 bases. The trim removed 3 bases at V and 8 bases at J, leaving 6 bases unmatched. The germline V gene has CDR1 DFQATT and CDR2 SNEGSKA (reference sequence). The CDR3 extends over 12 amino acids.

In its sample, this clonotype was seen many times. This chain links TRBV25-1 with TRBJ2-2; D gene ambiguous. This CDR3 region has 13 residues. Germline CDR1 reads MGHDK; CDR2 reads SYGVNS. Trimming removed 0 bases at V and 5 bases at J, with 4 bases between. CDR3 loop: CASSEYRTGELFF. The CDR3 DNA reads TGTGCCAGCAGTGAATATCGTACCGGGGAGCTGTTTTTT.

This clonotype has a count of ten or more. This chain links TRBV29-1 with TRBJ2-7, with 7 positions matching TRBD2. The junction had 8 bases not matched to a gene; V was cut back by 2 bases and J by 7 bases. This CDR3 has 13 residues. Germline loops: CDR1 SQVTM, CDR2 ANQGSEA. CDR3 loop: CSVEFGQAGEQYF. In DNA, the CDR3 is TGCAGCGTTGAATTTGGTCAAGCGGGGGAGCAGTACTTC.

This clonotype was detected only a few times. The chain recombines TRBV3-1 with TRBJ1-1; no definite D call. Trimming cost V 4 bases and J 5 bases, with 8 bases left between them. This CDR3 is built from 12 residues. Germline CDR1 LGHDT, CDR2 YNNKEL (reference sequence). In DNA form, the CDR3 reads TGTGCCAGCAGCCCGATGGGGACTGAAGCTTTCTTT. Its protein product is CASSPMGTEAFF.

This clonotype was detected a few times. The chain recombines TRBV15 with TRBJ1-3; D call uncertain. V shed 8 bases and J shed 0 bases, with 8 bases lying between them. The CDR3 spans 13 residues. CDR1 is LNHNV and CDR2 is YYDKDF in the germline V gene (reference sequence). The CDR3 protein is CATGRGSGNTIYF. In DNA, the CDR3 is TGTGCCACCGGACGGGGCTCTGGAAACACCATATATTTT.

This clonotype showed up many times. The V and J genes are TRBV7-9 and TRBJ2-3, with a possible D match to TRBD1 (6 bases). CDR1 is SEHNR, CDR2 FQNEAQ, per germline (reference sequence). The CDR3 sequence is 16 residues long. The V gene lost 1 base and the J gene lost 1 base, with 12 bases spanning the gap. This CDR3 reads CASSLGPGAGTDTQYF. The CDR3 bases are TGTGCCAGCAGCTTAGGGCCAGGGGCTGGCACAGATACGCAGTATTTT.

This chain connects TRBV20-1 to TRBJ2-7; the match to TRBD1 covers 7 bases. This CDR3 comprises 15 residues. Trimming at V came to 5 bases and at J to 0 bases, leaving 10 bases not matched to a gene. The germline V gene has CDR1 DFQATT and CDR2 SNEGSKA (reference sequence). CDR3 nucleotides: TGCAGTGCTCCCAGGCACAGGGGTTACTCCTACGAGCAGTACTTC. Translating it yields CSAPRHRGYSYEQYF.

V usage is TRBV7-2 and J usage is TRBJ2-1, with a possible D match to TRBD2 (6 bases). CDR3 length equals 15 residues. Trimming took 3 bases from V and 4 from J, leaving 13 bases between them. CDR1 is SGHTA and CDR2 is FQGNSA in the germline V gene. CDR3 loop: CASSFRRAQYNEQFF. Written as DNA, the CDR3 is TGTGCCAGCAGCTTTCGGAGGGCCCAGTACAATGAGCAGTTCTTC. Full variable domain (rest looked up from reference TRBV7-2 and TRBJ2-1): GAGVSQSPSNKVTEKGKDVELRCDPISGHTALYWYRQSLGQGLEFLIYFQGNSAPDKSGLPSDRFSAERTGGSVSTLTIQRTQQEDSAVYLCASSFRRAQYNEQFFGPGTRLTVL.

This clonotype was observed many times. The J gene is TRBJ2-7, the V gene TRBV28; 7 nucleotides agree with TRBD2. Germline V lookup: CDR1 MDHEN, CDR2 SYDVKM. V was pared by 10 bases and J by 0 bases, with 12 bases of the junction left unmatched. This CDR3 has 15 residues. This CDR3 is CATAPLLATSYEQYF. CDR3 DNA sequence: TGTGCCACCGCCCCCCTACTAGCGACCTCCTACGAGCAGTACTTC.

A few counts support this clonotype. DNA of the CDR3: TGTGCCATCAGCGGCCTAGCGGTTAGCTCCTACGAGCAGTACTTC. Translation: CAISGLAVSSYEQYF. This rearrangement joins TRBV10-3 to TRBJ2-7; 7 bases are shared with TRBD2. The CDR3 sequence is 15 residues long. The junction had 8 bases not matched to a gene; V was cut back by 6 bases and J by 0 bases. The germline CDR1 and CDR2 sequences are ENHRY and SYGVKD.

Only a few counts were recorded for this clonotype. V is TRBV12-3 or TRBV12-4 and J is TRBJ2-7; 10 bases are shared with TRBD2. The CDR3 length is 15 residues. Trimming cost V 7 bases and J 2 bases; bases outside gene matches: 8. The CDR3 DNA is TGTGCCAGCAAGGGGATAGCGGGAGGAACCTACGAGCAGTACTTC. It specifies CASKGIAGGTYEQYF.

This clonotype was recorded a few times. The chain is built from TRBV6-2 or TRBV6-3 and TRBJ2-5; D unclear. Per germline, CDR1 MNHEY and CDR2 SVGEGT. The ends were cut back, 1 base at V and 4 bases at J, with 19 bases in the middle. The CDR3 extends over 17 amino acids. The CDR3 protein is CASSYFTLVVNRETQYF. The CDR3 DNA is TGTGCCAGCAGTTACTTCACCCTAGTGGTTAACCGAGAGACCCAGTACTTC.

The V and J genes are TRBV6-2 or TRBV6-3 and TRBJ2-7, with a weak D call TRBD1 (5 bases). From germline, CDR1 is MNHEY and CDR2 SVGEGT. This CDR3 spans 14 amino acids. The V and J ends lost 5 bases and 3 bases respectively, with 14 bases between them. The CDR3 DNA is TGTGCCAGCAGTATAGGGGCCGAGATCTACGAGCAGTACTTC. It translates to CASSIGAEIYEQYF.

This clonotype was seen many times. The genes are TRBV24-1 and TRBJ2-3, with D hard to call. This CDR3 has 12 residues. V was cut by 4 bases and J by 8 bases, with 9 bases left in between. Germline assignment: CDR1 KGHDR and CDR2 SFDVKD. The CDR3 is CATSEQASTQYF. The CDR3 DNA reads as TGTGCCACCAGTGAACAAGCGAGTACGCAGTATTTT.

In this sample, this clonotype turned up many times. This chain connects TRBV29-1 to TRBJ2-5, with D maybe TRBD2 (5 bases). The V gene's germline CDR1 is SQVTM and CDR2 ANQGSEA. V was pared by 4 bases and J by 1 base, with 7 bases between. The CDR3 sequence is 12 residues long. The CDR3 protein is CSVGRLQETQYF. As DNA, the CDR3 is TGCAGCGTTGGGAGGCTCCAAGAGACCCAGTACTTC.

This clonotype was seen a few times. The rearrangement uses TRBV28 and TRBJ2-1; D is undetermined. The length of the CDR3 is 15 residues. Germline V gene lookup returns CDR1 MDHEN and CDR2 SYDVKM. Trimming removed 4 bases from V and 8 bases from J, with 18 bases in between. CDR3 residues: CASSYRVFSTDEQFF. In DNA, the CDR3 is TGTGCCAGCAGTTATAGGGTTTTCAGTACGGATGAGCAGTTCTTC. The whole variable domain, filled in from reference TRBV28 and TRBJ2-1, reads DVKVTQSSRYLVKRTGEKVFLECVQDMDHENMFWYRQDPGLGLRLIYFSYDVKMKEKGDIPEGYSVSREKKERFSLILESASTNQTSMYLCASSYRVFSTDEQFFGPGTRLTVL.

The chain combines TRBV3-1 with TRBJ1-5, with D possibly TRBD1 on 5 matching bases. The length of the CDR3 is 16 residues. V was clipped by 4 bases and J by 6 bases, with 19 bases between them. The germline V gene encodes CDR1 LGHDT and CDR2 YNNKEL (reference sequence). This CDR3 reads CASSPRVGAEPQPQHF. CDR3 DNA sequence: TGTGCCAGCAGCCCTCGGGTAGGGGCCGAACCTCAGCCCCAGCATTTT.

This clonotype showed up just a few times. This chain connects TRBV27 to TRBJ2-7; no firm D call. Germline V CDR1 and CDR2: MNHEY, SMNVEV (reference sequence). The V and J ends lost 2 bases and 2 bases respectively, with 13 bases between them. The CDR3 runs to 15 residues. The CDR3 coding sequence is TGTGCCAGCAGTTTACACCTAGATGGGCCCTACGAGCAGTACTTC. It codes for CASSLHLDGPYEQYF.

This clonotype was found many times. The rearrangement uses TRBV28 and TRBJ2-5; no clear D gene. Germline V gene lookup returns CDR1 MDHEN and CDR2 SYDVKM. The CDR3 covers 14 residues. V gave up 3 bases and J gave up 1 base, with 9 bases separating them. For the CDR3, the DNA is TGTGCCAGCAGTTTCAGGCAGTTCCAAGAGACCCAGTACTTC. This gives the protein CASSFRQFQETQYF.

The chain couples TRBV7-2 to TRBJ1-1; 7 bases map to TRBD1. V gave up 1 base and J gave up 0 bases; unmatched junction bases: 5. In germline, CDR1 is SGHTA, CDR2 FQGNSA. CDR3 length: 16 amino acids. CDR3 coding DNA: TGTGCCAGCAGCTTAGGTTTGGGACAGCTGAACACTGAAGCTTTCTTT. This encodes CASSLGLGQLNTEAFF.

The chain couples TRBV11-2 to TRBJ2-1; 7 bases map to TRBD2. With V trimmed by 5 bases and J by 6 bases, 10 bases remained unmatched. This CDR3 spans 15 amino acids. Per germline, CDR1 SGHAT and CDR2 FQNNGV. This chain's CDR3 is CASSTRLAPRNEQFF. The CDR3 region has the DNA TGTGCCAGCAGCACTCGACTAGCTCCTCGCAATGAGCAGTTCTTC.

This clonotype was seen at least ten times. The V gene is TRBV7-8, the J gene TRBJ1-5; D is uncertain. Germline-derived CDR1 and CDR2 are SGHVS and FQNEAQ. The CDR3 is made up of 13 amino acids. Deletions cut 2 bases from V and 4 bases from J, with 6 bases between. The CDR3 sequence is CASSLSANQPQHF. In nucleotides, the CDR3 is TGTGCCAGCAGCTTATCGGCGAATCAGCCCCAGCATTTT.